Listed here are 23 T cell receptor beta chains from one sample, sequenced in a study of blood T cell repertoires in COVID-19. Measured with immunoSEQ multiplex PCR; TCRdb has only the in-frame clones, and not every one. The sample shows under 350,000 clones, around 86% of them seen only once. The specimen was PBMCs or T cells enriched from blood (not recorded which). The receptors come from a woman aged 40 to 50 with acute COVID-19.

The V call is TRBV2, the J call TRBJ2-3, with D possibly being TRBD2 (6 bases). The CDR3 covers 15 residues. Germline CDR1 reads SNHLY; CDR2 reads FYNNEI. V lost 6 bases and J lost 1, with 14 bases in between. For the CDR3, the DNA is TGTGCCAGCAGGGTAGTTAGCGGCCGCACAGATACGCAGTATTTT. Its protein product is CASRVVSGRTDTQYF.

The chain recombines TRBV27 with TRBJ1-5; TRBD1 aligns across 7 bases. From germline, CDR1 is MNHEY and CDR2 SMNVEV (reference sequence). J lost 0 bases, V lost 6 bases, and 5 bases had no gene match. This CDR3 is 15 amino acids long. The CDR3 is CASRRDSNSNQPQHF. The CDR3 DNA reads TGTGCCAGCAGGAGGGACAGTAATAGCAATCAGCCCCAGCATTTT.

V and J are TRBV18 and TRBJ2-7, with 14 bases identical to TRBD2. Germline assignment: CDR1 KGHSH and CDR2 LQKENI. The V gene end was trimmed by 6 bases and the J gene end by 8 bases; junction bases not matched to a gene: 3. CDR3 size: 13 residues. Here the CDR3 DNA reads TGTGCCAGCTCGGGACTAGCGGGGGAACAGCAGTACTTC. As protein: CASSGLAGEQQYF.

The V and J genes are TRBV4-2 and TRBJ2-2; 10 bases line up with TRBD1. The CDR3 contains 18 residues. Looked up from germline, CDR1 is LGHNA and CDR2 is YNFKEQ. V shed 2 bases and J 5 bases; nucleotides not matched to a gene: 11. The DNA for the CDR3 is TGTGCCAGCAGCCAAACCCTCCGGGACAGGGGACAGACCGGGGAGCTGTTTTTT. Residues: CASSQTLRDRGQTGELFF.

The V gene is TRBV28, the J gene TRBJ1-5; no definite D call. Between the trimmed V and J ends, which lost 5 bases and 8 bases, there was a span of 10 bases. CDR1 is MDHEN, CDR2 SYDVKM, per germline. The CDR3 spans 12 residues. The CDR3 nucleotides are TGTGCCAGCAGTCCTTTGGAGGAGCCCCAGCATTTT. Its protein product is CASSPLEEPQHF.

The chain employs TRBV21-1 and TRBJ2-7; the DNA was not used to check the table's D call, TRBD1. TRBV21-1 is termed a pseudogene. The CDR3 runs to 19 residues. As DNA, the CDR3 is TGTGCCAGCAGCAAAGGATTCGGACAGCACGAACCCCTTTACTACGAGCAGTACTTC. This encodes CASSKGFGQHEPLYYEQYF.

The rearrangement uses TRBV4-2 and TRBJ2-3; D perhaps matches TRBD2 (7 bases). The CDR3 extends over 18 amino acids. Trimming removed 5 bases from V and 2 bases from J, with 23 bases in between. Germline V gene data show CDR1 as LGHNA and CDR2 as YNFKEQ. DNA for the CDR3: TGTGCCAGCAGCGGAAGGGGGGGCGGGGCCCCGATCACAGATACGCAGTATTTT. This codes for CASSGRGGGAPITDTQYF.

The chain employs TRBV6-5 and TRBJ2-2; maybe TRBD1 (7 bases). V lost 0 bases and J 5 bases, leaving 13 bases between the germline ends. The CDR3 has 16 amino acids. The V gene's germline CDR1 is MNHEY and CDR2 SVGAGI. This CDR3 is CASSYSQGGWTGELFF. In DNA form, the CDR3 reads TGTGCCAGCAGTTACTCGCAGGGGGGTTGGACCGGGGAGCTGTTTTTT.

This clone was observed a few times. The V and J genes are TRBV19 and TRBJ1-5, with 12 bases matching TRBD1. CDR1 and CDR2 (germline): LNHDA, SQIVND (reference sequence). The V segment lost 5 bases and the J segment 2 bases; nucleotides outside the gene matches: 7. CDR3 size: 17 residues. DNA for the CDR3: TGTGCCAGTAGTGTCCGGGACAGGGGGCAAGGCAATCAGCCCCAGCATTTT. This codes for CASSVRDRGQGNQPQHF.

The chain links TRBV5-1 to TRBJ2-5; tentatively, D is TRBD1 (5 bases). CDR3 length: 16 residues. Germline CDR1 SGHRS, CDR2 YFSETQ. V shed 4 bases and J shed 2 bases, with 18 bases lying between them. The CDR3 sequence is CASSDMPTDRQETQYF. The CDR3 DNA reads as TGCGCCAGCAGCGATATGCCCACAGACAGACAAGAGACCCAGTACTTC.

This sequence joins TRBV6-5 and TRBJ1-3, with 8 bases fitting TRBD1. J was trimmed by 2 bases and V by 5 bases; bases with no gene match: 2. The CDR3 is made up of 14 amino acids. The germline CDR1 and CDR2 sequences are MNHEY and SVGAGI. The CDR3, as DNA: TGTGCCAGCAGTACGGACAGGGCTGGAAACACCATATATTTT. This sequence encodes CASSTDRAGNTIYF.

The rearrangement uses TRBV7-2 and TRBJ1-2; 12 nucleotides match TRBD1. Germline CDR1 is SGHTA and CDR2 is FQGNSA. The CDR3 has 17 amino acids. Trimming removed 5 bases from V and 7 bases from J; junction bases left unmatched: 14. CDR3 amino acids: CASSAQTGTGGRGGYTF. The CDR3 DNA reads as TGTGCCAGCAGCGCACAAACCGGGACAGGGGGCAGGGGTGGCTACACCTTC.

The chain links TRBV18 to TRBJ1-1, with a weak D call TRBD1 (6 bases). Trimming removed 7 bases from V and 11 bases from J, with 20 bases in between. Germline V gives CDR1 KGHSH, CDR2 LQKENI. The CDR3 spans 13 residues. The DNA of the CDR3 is TGTGCCAGCTTAACCGATCGGGACACTGGCGCTTTCTTT. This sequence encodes CASLTDRDTGAFF.

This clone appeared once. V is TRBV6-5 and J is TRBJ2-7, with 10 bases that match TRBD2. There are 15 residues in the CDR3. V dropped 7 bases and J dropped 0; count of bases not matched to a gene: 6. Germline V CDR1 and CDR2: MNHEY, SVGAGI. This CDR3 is CASTSGRAVSYEQYF. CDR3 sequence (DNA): TGTGCCAGCACCAGCGGGAGGGCCGTCTCCTACGAGCAGTACTTC.

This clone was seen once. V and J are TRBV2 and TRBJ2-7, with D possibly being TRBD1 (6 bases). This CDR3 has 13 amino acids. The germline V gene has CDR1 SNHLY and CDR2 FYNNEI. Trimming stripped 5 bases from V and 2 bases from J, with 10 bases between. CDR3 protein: CASSQGQTYEQYF. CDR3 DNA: TGTGCCAGCAGTCAAGGACAGACCTACGAGCAGTACTTC. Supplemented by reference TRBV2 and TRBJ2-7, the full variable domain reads EPEVTQTPSHQVTQMGQEVILRCVPISNHLYFYWYRQILGQKVEFLVSFYNNEISEKSEIFDDQFSVERPDGSNFTLKIRSTKLEDSAMYFCASSQGQTYEQYFGPGTRLTVT.

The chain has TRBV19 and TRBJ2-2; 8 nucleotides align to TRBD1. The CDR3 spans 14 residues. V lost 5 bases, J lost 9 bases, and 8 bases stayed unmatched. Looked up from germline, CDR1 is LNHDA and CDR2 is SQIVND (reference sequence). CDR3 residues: CASSQYRGERELFF. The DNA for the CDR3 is TGTGCCAGTAGTCAATACAGGGGGGAGAGGGAGCTGTTTTTT.

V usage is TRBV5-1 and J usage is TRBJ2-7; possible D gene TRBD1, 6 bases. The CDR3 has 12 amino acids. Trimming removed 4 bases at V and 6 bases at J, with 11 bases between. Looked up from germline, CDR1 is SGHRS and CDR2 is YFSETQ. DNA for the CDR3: TGCGCCAGCAGCGTACAGGGACCCGAGCAGTACTTC. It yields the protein CASSVQGPEQYF. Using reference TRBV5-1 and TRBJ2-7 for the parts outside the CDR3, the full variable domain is KAGVTQTPRYLIKTRGQQVTLSCSPISGHRSVSWYQQTPGQGLQFLFEYFSETQRNKGNFPGRFSGRQFSNSRSEMNVSTLELGDSALYLCASSVQGPEQYFGPGTRLTVT.

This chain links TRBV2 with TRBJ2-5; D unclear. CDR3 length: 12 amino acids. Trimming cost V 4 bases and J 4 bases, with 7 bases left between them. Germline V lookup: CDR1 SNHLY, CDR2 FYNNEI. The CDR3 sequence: CASSAPVETQYF. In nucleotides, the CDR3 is TGTGCCAGCAGTGCTCCGGTAGAGACCCAGTACTTC.

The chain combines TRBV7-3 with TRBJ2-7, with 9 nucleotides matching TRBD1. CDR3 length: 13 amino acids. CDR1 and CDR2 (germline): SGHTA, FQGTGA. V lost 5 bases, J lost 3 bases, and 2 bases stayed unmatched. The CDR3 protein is CASSTTGGYEQYF. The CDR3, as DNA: TGTGCCAGCAGCACGACAGGGGGCTACGAGCAGTACTTC.

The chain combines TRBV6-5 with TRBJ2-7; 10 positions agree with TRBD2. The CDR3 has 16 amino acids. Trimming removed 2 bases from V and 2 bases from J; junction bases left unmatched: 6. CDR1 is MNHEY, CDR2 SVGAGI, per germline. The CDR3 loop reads CASSYLLAGRTYEQYF. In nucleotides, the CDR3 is TGTGCCAGCAGTTACCTACTAGCGGGGAGAACCTACGAGCAGTACTTC.

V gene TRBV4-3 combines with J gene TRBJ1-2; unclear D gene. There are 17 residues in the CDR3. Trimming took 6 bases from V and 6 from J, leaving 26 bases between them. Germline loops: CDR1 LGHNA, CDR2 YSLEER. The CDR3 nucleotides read TGCGCCAGCAGTTTCACACTAGCGCCTGGTCCGCGGGATGGCTACACCTTC. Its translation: CASSFTLAPGPRDGYTF.

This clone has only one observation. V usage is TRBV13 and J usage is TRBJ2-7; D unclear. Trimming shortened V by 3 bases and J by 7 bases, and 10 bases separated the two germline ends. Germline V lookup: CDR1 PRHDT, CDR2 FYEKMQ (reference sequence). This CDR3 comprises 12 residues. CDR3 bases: TGTGCCAGCAGCTTCAGGCTTGGGGAGCAGTACTTC. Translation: CASSFRLGEQYF.

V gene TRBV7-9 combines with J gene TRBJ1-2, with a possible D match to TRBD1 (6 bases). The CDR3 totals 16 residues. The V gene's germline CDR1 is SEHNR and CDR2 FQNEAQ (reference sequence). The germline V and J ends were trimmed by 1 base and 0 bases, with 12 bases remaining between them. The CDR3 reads CASSLEGPGANYGYTF. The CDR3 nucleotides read TGTGCCAGCAGCTTAGAGGGCCCAGGGGCTAACTATGGCTACACCTTC.